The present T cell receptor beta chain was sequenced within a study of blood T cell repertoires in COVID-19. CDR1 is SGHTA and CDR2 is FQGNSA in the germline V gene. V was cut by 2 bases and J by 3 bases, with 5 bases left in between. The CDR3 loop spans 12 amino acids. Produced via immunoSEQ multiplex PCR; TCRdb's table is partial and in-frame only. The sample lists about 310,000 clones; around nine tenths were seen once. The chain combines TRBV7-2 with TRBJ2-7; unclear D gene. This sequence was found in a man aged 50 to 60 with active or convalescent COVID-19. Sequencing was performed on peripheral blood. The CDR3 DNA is TGTGCCAGCAGCTTAAATCGCTACGAGCAGTACTTC. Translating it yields CASSLNRYEQYF.